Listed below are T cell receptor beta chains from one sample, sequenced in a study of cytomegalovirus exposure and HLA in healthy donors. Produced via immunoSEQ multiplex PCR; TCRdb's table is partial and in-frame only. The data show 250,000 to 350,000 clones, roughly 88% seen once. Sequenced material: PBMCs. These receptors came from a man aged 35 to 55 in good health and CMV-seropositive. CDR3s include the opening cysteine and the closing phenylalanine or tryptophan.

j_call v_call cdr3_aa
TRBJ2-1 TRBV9 CASSVTSGAYNEQFF
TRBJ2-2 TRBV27 CASSRTAGELFF
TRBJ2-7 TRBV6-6 CASSWTGGVYEQYF
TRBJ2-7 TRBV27 CASSSRREGLYEQYF
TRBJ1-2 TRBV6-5 CASSQTDYGYTF
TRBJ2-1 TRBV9 CASSPGEVAGGPGNEQFF
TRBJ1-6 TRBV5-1 CASSWPDRDNSPLHF
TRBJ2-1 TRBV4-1 CASSQEGAGLAGAGEQFF
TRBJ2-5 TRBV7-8 CASSLWTPGGETQYF
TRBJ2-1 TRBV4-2 CASSQALAGGIYEQFF
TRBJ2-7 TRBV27 CASSDSSYEQYF
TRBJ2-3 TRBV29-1 CSVGFLAGVVGTDTQYF
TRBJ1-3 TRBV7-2 CASRRDGGTGNTIYF
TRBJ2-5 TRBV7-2 CASRYMETQYF
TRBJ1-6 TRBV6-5 CASSYDTRYNSPLHF
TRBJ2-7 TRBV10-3 CAIRRNALDRGAYEQYF
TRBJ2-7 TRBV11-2 CASSPGGHLSYEQYF
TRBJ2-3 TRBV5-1 CASSLAHTDTQYF
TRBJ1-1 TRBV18 CASSPARDSEAFF
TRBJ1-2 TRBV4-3 CASSQDLGGGGYTF
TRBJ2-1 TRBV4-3 CASSQARELYNEQFF
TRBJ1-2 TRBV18 CASSPPGSYGYTF
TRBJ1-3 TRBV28 CASRATGGSGNTIYF
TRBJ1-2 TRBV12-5 CASGLGAMGVRGYTF
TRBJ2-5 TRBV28 CASGWASGNGVQETQYF
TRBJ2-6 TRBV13 CASSRDSGANVLTF
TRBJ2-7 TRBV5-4 CASSKGQSSYEQYF
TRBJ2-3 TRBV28 CACAGAGLVDTQYF
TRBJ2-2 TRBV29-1 CSTKDSSNTGELFF
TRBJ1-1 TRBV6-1 CASSRPRGDTEAFF
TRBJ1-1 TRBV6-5 CAISESQGRTEAFF
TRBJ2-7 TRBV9 CASSVAGGASGPYEQYF
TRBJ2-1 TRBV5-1 CASSLEGLATYNEQFF
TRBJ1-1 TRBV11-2 CASSLWGPEAFF
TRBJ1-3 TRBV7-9 CASSFQGQGVSGSTIYF
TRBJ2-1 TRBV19 CASSMRRGSYNEQFF
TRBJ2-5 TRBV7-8 CASSFDQGYQETQYF